These 25 T cell receptor beta chains were sequenced from one sample in a study of graft-versus-host responses after intestinal transplantation. These receptors' antigens are unknown. Here immunoSEQ multiplex PCR was the method, and the copy in TCRdb shows in-frame clones only, minus some. Seen here are about 100,000 clones, roughly 87% observed once, and the top ten hold around 1%. Sequences were derived from unstimulated CD4+ T cells sorted from spleen or lymph node cells, sampled before transplant. The receptors stem from a human donor who was the organ donor for an intestinal transplant.

The chain joins TRBV5-1 to TRBJ1-1; D is unresolved. The CDR3 length is 13 residues. Germline V lookup: CDR1 SGHRS, CDR2 YFSETQ. The V end was cut by 1 base, the J end by 1 base, with 5 bases between. CDR3 coding DNA: TGCGCCAGCAGCTTGAATCAGAACACTGAAGCTTTCTTT. It is translated as CASSLNQNTEAFF.

As to this clone: This CDR3 is also generated by other DNA sequences in the sample. V gene TRBV5-1 combines with J gene TRBJ2-1; the D call may be TRBD1 or TRBD2 (5 bases each). Germline V gene sequence: CDR1 SGHRS, CDR2 YFSETQ. This CDR3 spans 14 amino acids. The V and J ends lost 1 base and 3 bases respectively, with 8 bases between them. The CDR3, as DNA: TGCGCCAGCAGCTTGACGGGGCTCTACAATGAGCAGTTCTTC. Amino acids: CASSLTGLYNEQFF.

This clone was counted once. This sequence joins TRBV18 and TRBJ1-4; 10 bases agree with TRBD1. The V segment lost 6 bases and the J segment 3 bases; nucleotides outside the gene matches: 10. This CDR3 is built from 17 residues. CDR1 is KGHSH and CDR2 is LQKENI in the germline V gene. The CDR3 sequence is CASSRDRGFGSNEKLFF. CDR3 bases: TGTGCCAGCTCGCGGGACAGGGGTTTCGGGTCTAATGAAAAACTGTTTTTT. The variable domain in full, with the rest retrieved from reference TRBV18 and TRBJ1-4, is NAGVMQNPRHLVRRRGQEARLRCSPMKGHSHVYWYRQLPEEGLKFMVYLQKENIIDESGMPKERFSAEFPKEGPSILRIQQVVRGDSAAYFCASSRDRGFGSNEKLFFGSGTQLSVL.

This clone was seen more than once but under ten times. The V and J genes are TRBV19 and TRBJ2-3; the D gene is possibly TRBD2 (5 bases). Trimming removed 3 bases at V and 1 base at J, with 20 bases between. CDR1 LNHDA and CDR2 SQIVND come from the germline V gene (reference sequence). The CDR3 sequence is 18 residues long. The CDR3 protein is CASSIPPRGHGGTDTQYF. The CDR3 bases are TGTGCCAGTAGTATCCCTCCTCGGGGTCATGGCGGCACAGATACGCAGTATTTT.

The chain links TRBV28 to TRBJ2-7; maybe TRBD1 (6 bases). Trimming took 4 bases from V and 8 from J, leaving 9 bases between them. Per germline, CDR1 MDHEN and CDR2 SYDVKM. The CDR3 has 11 residues. CDR3 bases: TGTGCCAGCAGTTACGGACAGAAGCAGTACTTC. Its translation is CASSYGQKQYF.

The chain has TRBV4-2 and TRBJ2-2; TRBD2 matches 12 bases. The CDR3 covers 15 residues. CDR1 LGHNA and CDR2 YNFKEQ come from the germline V gene. Germline trimming cut 4 bases from V and 3 bases from J; bases unmatched to any gene: 0. The DNA of the CDR3 is TGTGCCAGCAGCCGACTAGCGGGGGACACCGGGGAGCTGTTTTTT. Protein product: CASSRLAGDTGELFF.

This chain joins TRBV2 and TRBJ1-5; D is possibly TRBD1 (5 bases). This CDR3 is 14 amino acids long. Germline loops: CDR1 SNHLY, CDR2 FYNNEI. V was trimmed by 2 bases and J by 1 base, leaving 6 bases between them. CDR3 residues: CASSERDSNQPQHF. The CDR3 DNA reads as TGTGCCAGCAGTGAAAGGGACAGCAATCAGCCCCAGCATTTT.

This sequence joins TRBV10-2 and TRBJ2-7, with 8 bases fitting TRBD2. V dropped 5 bases and J dropped 4; count of bases not matched to a gene: 7. This CDR3 is 14 amino acids long. Germline V gives CDR1 WSHSY, CDR2 SAAADI. The CDR3 nucleotides are TGCGCCAGCAGTCGGCTAGCGGGCATATACGAGCAGTACTTC. Encoded protein: CASSRLAGIYEQYF.

The V call is TRBV7-2, the J call TRBJ2-3, with D unclear. This CDR3 is built from 13 residues. Germline V lookup: CDR1 SGHTA, CDR2 FQGNSA. V lost 1 base, J lost 4 bases, and 6 bases lay in between. Here the CDR3 DNA reads TGTGCCAGCAGCTTAGACAGCCCAGATACGCAGTATTTT. Its protein is CASSLDSPDTQYF.

The CDR3 region has the DNA TGTGCCAGTAGTCTTTATCGGGGACTAGCGGGGGGGCTGGATACGCAGTATTTT. Translated, it gives CASSLYRGLAGGLDTQYF. V and J are TRBV19 and TRBJ2-3, with 16 bases identical to TRBD2. The CDR3 runs 18 residues. Germline V gene sequence: CDR1 LNHDA, CDR2 SQIVND (reference sequence). V trimming: 5 bases; J trimming: 6 bases; junction bases outside the gene matches: 11.

The V and J genes are TRBV27 and TRBJ2-3; 15 bases map to TRBD2. Germline V CDR1 and CDR2: MNHEY, SMNVEV (reference sequence). The V gene end was trimmed by 3 bases and the J gene end by 1 base; junction bases not matched to a gene: 2. The CDR3 covers 17 residues. Here the CDR3 DNA reads TGTGCCAGCAGTTTGGGACTAGCGGGGGGCCGCACAGATACGCAGTATTTT. The encoded protein is CASSLGLAGGRTDTQYF.

This clone was counted once. The rearrangement joins TRBV7-3 to TRBJ2-7, with 7 bases identical to TRBD1. Germline-derived CDR1 and CDR2 are SGHTA and FQGTGA. The J segment lost 2 bases and the V segment lost 4 bases, leaving 14 bases of the junction unmatched. CDR3 length equals 17 residues. CDR3 sequence (DNA): TGTGCCAGCAGCTCGCCCCGGAATCGACAGGGAGCCTACGAGCAGTACTTC. As protein: CASSSPRNRQGAYEQYF.

V usage is TRBV6-1 and J usage is TRBJ1-2, with a tentative D call TRBD1 (5 bases). CDR3 length: 14 residues. With 10 bases removed from V and 5 bases from J, the gap between germline ends came to 20 bases. In germline, CDR1 is MNHNS, CDR2 SASEGT. The CDR3 is CATCNLGGPYGYTF. In DNA, the CDR3 is TGTGCCACCTGTAACCTCGGGGGTCCTTATGGCTACACCTTC.

This chain connects TRBV10-2 to TRBJ2-3; D is uncertain. The CDR3 covers 14 residues. Germline loops: CDR1 WSHSY, CDR2 SAAADI. Deletions cut 1 base from V and 2 bases from J, with 7 bases between. The CDR3 DNA is TGCGCCAGCAGTGAGTTCGCCTCCACAGATACGCAGTATTTT. Translation gives CASSEFASTDTQYF.

This CDR3 is CASSRRSSSSYNEQFF. Written as DNA, the CDR3 is TGTGCCAGCAGCCGACGTAGCTCCAGCTCCTACAATGAGCAGTTCTTC. V gene TRBV7-3 combines with J gene TRBJ2-1, with unresolved D. The V end lost 5 bases, the J end lost 0 bases, and 14 bases lay between the germline ends. The V gene's germline CDR1 is SGHTA and CDR2 FQGTGA. The CDR3 extends over 16 amino acids.

The V call is TRBV7-2, the J call TRBJ1-2; 8 nucleotides line up with TRBD1. V lost 3 bases, J lost 5 bases, and 11 bases stayed unmatched. This CDR3 comprises 16 residues. Germline CDR1 SGHTA, CDR2 FQGNSA. CDR3 coding DNA: TGTGCCAGCAGCTTCTCCGGACAGGGATTAATGTATGGCTACACCTTC. It yields the protein CASSFSGQGLMYGYTF.

The V gene is TRBV2, the J gene TRBJ2-7, with 9 positions matching TRBD1. Germline lookup yields CDR1 SNHLY and CDR2 FYNNEI. The CDR3 contains 12 residues. V dropped 6 bases and J dropped 7; count of bases not matched to a gene: 4. The CDR3 loop is CASSQGQGEQYF. The CDR3 bases are TGTGCCAGCAGCCAAGGACAGGGGGAGCAGTACTTC.

The chain couples TRBV5-1 to TRBJ2-3; 9 bases are a match to TRBD2. J lost 1 base, V lost 0 bases, and 3 bases had no gene match. The CDR3 has 16 residues. Germline V gene data show CDR1 as SGHRS and CDR2 as YFSETQ. The CDR3 is CASSLGPSGGTDTQYF. For the CDR3, the DNA is TGCGCCAGCAGCTTGGGTCCTAGCGGGGGCACAGATACGCAGTATTTT.

This chain connects TRBV27 to TRBJ2-7; 8 positions agree with TRBD1. From germline, CDR1 is MNHEY and CDR2 SMNVEV (reference sequence). The CDR3 spans 15 residues. J was trimmed by 2 bases and V by 4 bases; bases with no gene match: 7. The CDR3 DNA sequence: TGTGCCAGCAGTTCCCCAGGGGGCCCTACCTACGAGCAGTACTTC. Protein product: CASSSPGGPTYEQYF.

The chain recombines TRBV2 with TRBJ1-1, with a possible D match to TRBD1 (5 bases). Germline V gene data show CDR1 as SNHLY and CDR2 as FYNNEI. Trimming pared 7 bases from V and 3 bases from J, leaving 15 bases between. This CDR3 spans 14 amino acids. CDR3: CASKRVEGYTEAFF. Here the CDR3 DNA reads TGTGCCAGCAAAAGGGTAGAGGGGTACACTGAAGCTTTCTTT.

This clone was seen once. This rearrangement joins TRBV30 to TRBJ2-7; D may be TRBD2 (6 bases). V lost 2 bases, J lost 6 bases, and 14 bases lay in between. This CDR3 has 13 residues. Germline CDR1 is GTSNPN and CDR2 is SVGIG (reference sequence). CDR3 protein: CAWSKEEGREQYF. The CDR3 bases are TGTGCCTGGAGTAAGGAGGAGGGACGCGAGCAGTACTTC.

The chain carries TRBV10-3 and TRBJ2-1; D gene unclear. Germline-derived CDR1 and CDR2 are ENHRY and SYGVKD. V lost 3 bases, J lost 3 bases, and 6 bases lay in between. CDR3 length: 13 amino acids. CDR3 amino acids: CAISDRLYNEQFF. Written as DNA, the CDR3 is TGTGCCATCAGTGACAGACTCTACAATGAGCAGTTCTTC.

The chain combines TRBV6-1 with TRBJ1-2; 8 bases fit TRBD1. Germline V gives CDR1 MNHNS, CDR2 SASEGT. This CDR3 region has 15 residues. With 6 bases clipped from V and 3 bases from J, the junction kept 9 bases outside the gene matches. The CDR3 protein is CASSHYRGGYYGYTF. CDR3 sequence (DNA): TGTGCCAGCAGCCACTACAGGGGGGGTTACTATGGCTACACCTTC.

This clone was observed a single time. This chain joins TRBV27 and TRBJ2-1, with D tentatively TRBD2 (5 bases). The CDR3 length is 16 residues. Trimming took 0 bases from V and 4 from J, leaving 13 bases between them. CDR1 and CDR2 (germline): MNHEY, SMNVEV (reference sequence). CDR3 in DNA: TGTGCCAGCAGTTTATCGACGACAAGGAGGTACAATGAGCAGTTCTTC. This codes for CASSLSTTRRYNEQFF.

The rearrangement uses TRBV7-9 and TRBJ2-1; D may correspond to TRBD1 or TRBD2 (5 bases each). Germline V lookup: CDR1 SEHNR, CDR2 FQNEAQ (reference sequence). The CDR3 extends over 14 amino acids. Trimming left V 11 bases short and J 5 bases short, with 19 bases between. The CDR3 is CAVPGPKRDNEQFF. CDR3 DNA sequence: TGTGCCGTACCGGGACCCAAGAGGGACAATGAGCAGTTCTTC.